The source of this TCR beta chain is a study of regulatory T cells in long-lasting Graves disease. Study findings and constraints: Public clonotype sharing was higher in persistent than newly diagnosed patients.

This clonotype has more than one count but fewer than ten. Antigen specificity is unknown. Building of the TCR beta libraries involved iRepertoire HTBI primers and Arm-PCR of CDR3 regions. Via MiXCR, TCRdb re-called the multiplex PCR reads, giving one row per CDR3 protein. The data contain roughly 300,000 distinct CDR3 sequences, roughly 21% of them singletons. Time point of the sample: persistent/refractory GD, antithyroid drugs over 5 years with positive TRAb. Extracted RNA from PBMCs served as the source of the TCR library. Germline CDR1 reads MNHNS; CDR2 reads SASEGT. Trimming removed 6 bases from V and 0 bases from J; junction bases left unmatched: 5. The CDR3 length is 14 residues.

The sequence came from a female donor with Graves disease. The rearrangement uses TRBV6-1 and TRBJ2-7; 7 bases map to TRBD2. The sequences come from peripheral blood mononuclear cells (PBMCs), collected when the disease was refractory, from a patient treated with antithyroid drugs. CDR3 DNA: TGTGCCAGCAGATGGACTAGTTCCTCCTACGAGCAGTACTTC. Its translation: CASRWTSSSYEQYF.